This T cell receptor beta chain came from a study of blood T cell repertoires in COVID-19. Produced via immunoSEQ multiplex PCR; TCRdb's table is partial and in-frame only. This sample has approximately 300,000 clones, with roughly nine tenths found just once. Each exposed participant met a COVID-19 case in the 2 weeks preceding study entry. CDR1 and CDR2 (germline): LGHDT, YNNKEL (reference sequence). This CDR3 spans 16 amino acids. V shed 0 bases and J shed 1 base, with 9 bases lying between them. The sample taken for sequencing was PBMCs or T cells enriched from blood (not recorded which). This sequence joins TRBV3-1 (or the pseudogene TRBV3-2) and TRBJ2-2; TRBD2 is a possible D gene (5 bases). This clonotype was sampled from a young woman who had been exposed to COVID-19. The CDR3 bases are TGTGCCAGCAGCCAAGAGGGGAGCTTGAACACCGGGGAGCTGTTTTTT. It codes for CASSQEGSLNTGELFF.